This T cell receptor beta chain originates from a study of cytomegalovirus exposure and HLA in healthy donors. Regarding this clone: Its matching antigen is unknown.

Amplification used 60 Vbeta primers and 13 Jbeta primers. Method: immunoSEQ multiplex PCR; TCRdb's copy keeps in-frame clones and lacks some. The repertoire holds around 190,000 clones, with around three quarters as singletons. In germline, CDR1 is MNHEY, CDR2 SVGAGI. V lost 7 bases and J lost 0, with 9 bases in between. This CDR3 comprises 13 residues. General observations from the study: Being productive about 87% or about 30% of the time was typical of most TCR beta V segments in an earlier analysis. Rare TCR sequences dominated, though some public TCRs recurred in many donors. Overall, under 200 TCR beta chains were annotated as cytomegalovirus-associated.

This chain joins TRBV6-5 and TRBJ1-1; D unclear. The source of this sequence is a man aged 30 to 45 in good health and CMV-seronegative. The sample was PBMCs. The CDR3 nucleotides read TGTGCCAGCACGGCAGGCTTGAACACTGAAGCTTTCTTT. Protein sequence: CASTAGLNTEAFF.